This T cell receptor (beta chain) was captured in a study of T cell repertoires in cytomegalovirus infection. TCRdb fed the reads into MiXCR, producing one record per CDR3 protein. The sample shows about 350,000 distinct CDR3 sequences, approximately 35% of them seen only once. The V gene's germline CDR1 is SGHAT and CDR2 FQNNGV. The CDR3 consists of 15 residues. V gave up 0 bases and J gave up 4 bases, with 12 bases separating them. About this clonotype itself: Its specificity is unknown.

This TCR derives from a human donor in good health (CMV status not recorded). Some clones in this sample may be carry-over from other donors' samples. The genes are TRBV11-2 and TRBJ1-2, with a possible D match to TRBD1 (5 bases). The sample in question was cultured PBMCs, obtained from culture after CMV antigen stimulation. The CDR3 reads CASSLDPRGSYGYTF. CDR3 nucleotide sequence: TGTGCCAGCAGCTTAGATCCGCGGGGGAGCTATGGCTACACCTTC.